These T cell receptor beta chains were read from a single sample in a study of radiotherapy plus CTLA-4 blockade in lung cancer. The table came from immunoSEQ multiplex PCR; TCRdb's copy has only in-frame clones and leaves some out. This sample has roughly 80,000 clones, with roughly 80% found just once. The sequenced sample was peripheral blood, obtained from a patient treated with radiotherapy plus ipilimumab. The receptor source for this set is a human donor with non-small cell lung cancer whose response to radiotherapy plus ipilimumab could not be evaluated. Each CDR3 is given with its conserved first and last residue. A D gene is named only where the DNA matches it firmly. Size values are once, few and many counts, or a class for expanded clones, and some rows have none.

d_gene	v_gene	abundance	j_gene	CDR3aa	CDR3nt
TRBD1	TRBV6-5	NA	TRBJ1-1	CASRSGTGAFF	TGTGCCAGCAGATCCGGGACAGGGGCTTTCTTT
NA	TRBV27	NA	TRBJ1-3	CASRSTVSGNTIYF	TGTGCCAGCAGGTCTACAGTCTCTGGAAACACCATATATTTT
TRBD1	TRBV7-7	NA	TRBJ2-1	CASSRGQGVHNEQFF	TGTGCCAGCAGCCGCGGACAGGGTGTGCACAATGAGCAGTTCTTC
TRBD2	TRBV4-1	NA	TRBJ2-1	CASSPWTSGSDEQFF	TGCGCCAGCAGCCCCTGGACTAGCGGGAGTGATGAGCAGTTCTTC
TRBD2	TRBV12-5	NA	TRBJ2-1	CASGSSGGAMNEQFF	TGTGCTAGTGGTTCTAGCGGGGGGGCTATGAATGAGCAGTTCTTC
NA	TRBV6-5	NA	TRBJ2-5	CASSGSPQETQYF	TGTGCCAGCAGTGGCTCACCCCAAGAGACCCAGTACTTC
TRBD1	TRBV30	NA	TRBJ1-3	CAWRGTVSGNTIYF	TGTGCCTGGAGGGGGACAGTCTCTGGAAACACCATATATTTT
TRBD2	TRBV30	NA	TRBJ2-1	CAWSEAGNYNEQFF	TGTGCCTGGAGTGAAGCGGGAAACTACAATGAGCAGTTCTTC
TRBD2	TRBV7-6	NA	TRBJ2-1	CASSFTSGAYNEQFF	TGTGCCAGCAGCTTTACTAGCGGCGCCTACAATGAGCAGTTCTTC
NA	TRBV2	once	TRBJ2-2	CASSELEGANTGELFF	TGTGCCAGCAGTGAATTGGAAGGGGCGAACACCGGGGAGCTGTTTTTT
TRBD1	TRBV15	NA	TRBJ1-5	CATRETGPGNQPQHF	TGTGCCACCAGAGAGACAGGGCCTGGCAATCAGCCCCAGCATTTT
NA	TRBV30	NA	TRBJ1-2	CAWRPGHWGYTF	TGTGCCTGGAGGCCCGGACACTGGGGCTACACCTTC
TRBD1	TRBV4-2	NA	TRBJ1-1	CASSHLTGETEAFF	TGTGCCAGCAGCCACCTCACAGGGGAAACTGAAGCTTTCTTT
NA	TRBV7-9	NA	TRBJ1-1	CASRFQGRSEAFF	TGTGCCAGCAGATTTCAGGGTAGGTCTGAAGCTTTCTTT
NA	TRBV7-3	NA	TRBJ2-2	CASSSDYGKITGELFF	TGTGCCAGCAGCTCCGACTACGGTAAGATCACCGGGGAGCTGTTTTTT
NA	TRBV11-2	few	TRBJ1-2	CASSLDGENNYGYTF	TGTGCCAGCAGCTTAGACGGGGAAAATAACTATGGCTACACCTTC
NA	TRBV6-1	NA	TRBJ2-1	CASRGRDDHNEQFF	TGTGCCAGCCGCGGCCGAGACGACCACAATGAGCAGTTCTTC
NA	TRBV6-5	NA	TRBJ1-1	CATSRGGLNTEAFF	TGTGCCACCAGCAGGGGAGGGTTGAACACTGAAGCTTTCTTT
TRBD2	TRBV10-1	NA	TRBJ2-1	CASSEGLAGPNEQFF	TGCGCCAGCAGTGAAGGACTAGCGGGACCGAATGAGCAGTTCTTC
NA	TRBV19	few	TRBJ1-2	CASSIRVGYGYTF	TGTGCCAGTAGTATTCGGGTTGGGTATGGCTACACCTTC
TRBD1	TRBV19	many	TRBJ1-5	CASRRTGSVGGQPQHF	TGTGCCAGTAGGAGGACAGGGAGCGTAGGAGGTCAGCCCCAGCATTTT
TRBD1	TRBV4-3	NA	TRBJ1-4	CASSQGPQGAEEKLFF	TGCGCCAGCAGCCAGGGGCCACAGGGGGCCGAGGAAAAACTGTTTTTT
NA	TRBV7-2	NA	TRBJ2-1	CASSISYNEQFF	TGTGCCAGCAGCATCAGTTACAATGAGCAGTTCTTC
NA	TRBV7-3	NA	TRBJ2-5	CASSLTRGAQETQYF	TGTGCCAGCAGCTTAACACGGGGGGCCCAAGAGACCCAGTACTTC
NA	TRBV6-5	few	TRBJ1-5	CASSSLGPQHF	TGTGCCAGCAGTTCCCTAGGGCCCCAGCATTTT
NA	TRBV5-6	NA	TRBJ1-2	CASSLAGGGYTF	TGTGCCAGCAGCTTGGCCGGGGGAGGCTACACCTTC
TRBD1	TRBV27	once	TRBJ2-1	CASSWGRGLDEQFF	TGTGCCAGCAGTTGGGGCAGGGGGCTGGATGAGCAGTTCTTC
NA	TRBV7-9	NA	TRBJ1-4	CASSLEPATNEKLFF	TGTGCCAGCAGCTTAGAACCAGCAACTAATGAAAAACTGTTTTTT
TRBD2	TRBV15	few	TRBJ2-1	CATSRDWGVLTGGEFF	TGTGCCACCAGCAGAGATTGGGGGGTCCTCACGGGGGGAGAGTTCTTC
NA	TRBV4-1	NA	TRBJ2-1	CASTPSKNTALNEQFF	TGCGCCAGCACCCCAAGTAAGAACACAGCCCTCAATGAGCAGTTCTTC
TRBD2	TRBV28	NA	TRBJ2-7	CASSLPLRGGGEQYF	TGTGCCAGCAGTTTACCTCTTCGGGGGGGTGGCGAGCAGTACTTC
NA	TRBV28	few	TRBJ1-1	CASSSPFRVAGGEAFF	TGTGCCAGCAGTTCTCCCTTCCGGGTTGCTGGTGGTGAAGCTTTCTTT
NA	TRBV6-5	NA	TRBJ2-3	CASSSPTDTQYF	TGTGCCAGCAGTTCCCCAACAGATACGCAGTATTTT
TRBD1	TRBV28	NA	TRBJ1-5	CAGRPGQSTQPQHF	TGTGCCGGGAGGCCGGGACAGTCCACTCAGCCCCAGCATTTT
NA	TRBV7-3	NA	TRBJ1-1	CASSLSAVTEAFF	TGTGCCAGCAGCTTAAGCGCGGTCACTGAAGCTTTCTTT
TRBD1	TRBV11-3	NA	TRBJ2-2	CASSLAFGTGNTGELFF	TGTGCCAGCAGCTTAGCCTTCGGGACAGGGAACACCGGGGAGCTGTTTTTT
NA	TRBV5-5	few	TRBJ2-5	CASSLVGRDQETQYF	TGTGCCAGCAGCTTGGTGGGCAGGGACCAAGAGACCCAGTACTTC
TRBD1	TRBV6-5	NA	TRBJ1-2	CASSPQAQGGYGYTF	TGTGCCAGCAGTCCCCAGGCACAGGGGGGCTATGGCTACACCTTC
TRBD2	TRBV11-1	NA	TRBJ2-5	CASSRLAGGQETQYF	TGTGCCAGCAGCCGACTAGCGGGGGGGCAGGAGACCCAGTACTTC
NA	TRBV7-9	few	TRBJ2-1	CASSPSGEQFF	TGTGCCAGCAGCCCTTCTGGCGAGCAGTTCTTC
TRBD1	TRBV4-3	NA	TRBJ1-1	CASSQVARQGATEAFF	TGCGCCAGCAGCCAAGTGGCGCGACAGGGGGCTACTGAAGCTTTCTTT